These 12 T cell receptor beta chains were all obtained from the same sample, sequenced in a study of blood T cell repertoires in COVID-19. This table comes from immunoSEQ multiplex PCR, and its TCRdb copy is limited to in-frame clones, with some not included. The data show some 200,000 clones, 88% seen once. Sequenced input: peripheral blood. These receptors were collected from a man aged 50 or older with COVID-19, enrolled during active disease.

This clone was seen only once. The chain couples TRBV24-1 to TRBJ2-1; 11 bases agree with TRBD2. The CDR3 loop spans 16 amino acids. Germline V gene sequence: CDR1 KGHDR, CDR2 SFDVKD. V shed 3 bases and J 6 bases; nucleotides not matched to a gene: 6. The CDR3 bases are TGTGCCACCAGTGATGGAGGACTAGCGGGCTTCAATGAGCAGTTCTTC. Translating gives CATSDGGLAGFNEQFF.

This clone was found a few times. J is TRBJ2-1 and V is TRBV5-1, with 10 nucleotides matching TRBD1. J gave up 8 bases and V 3 bases, and 5 bases lay outside the gene matches. The germline V gene encodes CDR1 SGHRS and CDR2 YFSETQ. This CDR3 comprises 14 residues. The chain's CDR3 is CASSWTGGLDEQFF. In DNA form, the CDR3 reads TGCGCCAGCAGCTGGACAGGGGGTTTAGATGAGCAGTTCTTC.

This clone appeared once. This rearrangement joins TRBV3-1 (or the pseudogene TRBV3-2) to TRBJ1-5; perhaps TRBD1 as D (6 bases). Trimming removed 4 bases from V and 1 base from J, with 14 bases in between. The germline gives CDR1 LGHDT, CDR2 YNNKEL (reference sequence). This CDR3 has 16 residues. CDR3 bases: TGTGCCAGCAGCCTGGGGGCATCTCAAAGCAATCAGCCCCAGCATTTT. It translates to CASSLGASQSNQPQHF.

The J gene is TRBJ1-1, the V gene TRBV6-1; D might be TRBD1 (6 bases). Germline CDR1 reads MNHNS; CDR2 reads SASEGT. V shed 3 bases and J shed 11 bases, with 22 bases lying between them. CDR3 length: 15 amino acids. The CDR3 spells CASSDGTSKDRCAFF. In DNA, the CDR3 is TGTGCCAGCAGTGACGGGACATCTAAAGACCGGTGCGCTTTCTTT.

Here the CDR3 DNA reads TGTGCCAGCAGTCCCCCAGGGAATTCACCCCTCCACTTT. Amino acid sequence: CASSPPGNSPLHF. The chain links TRBV28 to TRBJ1-6, with D possibly TRBD1 on 5 matching bases. Germline V CDR1 and CDR2: MDHEN, SYDVKM. The CDR3 has 13 amino acids. Trimming took off 5 bases at V and 7 bases at J, with 9 bases between the two ends.

The chain uses TRBV7-2 and TRBJ1-2; D may be TRBD1 (5 bases). V was clipped by 7 bases and J by 0 bases, with 15 bases between them. The CDR3 consists of 15 residues. Germline CDR1 SGHTA, CDR2 FQGNSA. The CDR3 loop reads CASTLGQGANYGYTF. The CDR3 DNA reads TGTGCCAGCACCCTGGGTCAGGGTGCTAACTATGGCTACACCTTC.

V and J are TRBV12-3 or TRBV12-4 and TRBJ2-7; D may be TRBD1 (6 bases). The germline V and J ends were trimmed by 6 bases and 2 bases, with 11 bases remaining between them. This CDR3 is 13 amino acids long. The chain's CDR3 is CASRPGQTYEQYF. The CDR3 DNA reads as TGTGCCAGCAGACCCGGACAGACCTACGAGCAGTACTTC.

This clone was found once. The chain links TRBV4-1 to TRBJ1-2, with D possibly matching TRBD1 (6 bases). This CDR3 is 14 amino acids long. V lost 0 bases, J lost 4 bases, and 9 bases lay in between. Germline loops: CDR1 MGHRA, CDR2 YSYEKL. DNA for the CDR3: TGCGCCAGCAGCCAAGACAGGGGAACCTATGGCTACACCTTC. This sequence encodes CASSQDRGTYGYTF.

The CDR3 DNA sequence: TGTGCCAGCAGCGTCCCCGGGACAGGGTCTAGCGGGGAGCTGTTTTTT. This sequence encodes CASSVPGTGSSGELFF. This chain connects TRBV3-1 (or the pseudogene TRBV3-2) to TRBJ2-2, with 9 nucleotides matching TRBD1. CDR1 and CDR2 from the germline V gene are LGHDT and YNNKEL (reference sequence). Trimming removed 5 bases from V and 7 bases from J; junction bases left unmatched: 11. The CDR3 spans 16 residues.

This chain uses TRBV9 with TRBJ2-5; TRBD2 is a possible D gene (6 bases). This CDR3 has 14 residues. Germline CDR1 and CDR2: SGDLS and YYNGEE. V gave up 0 bases and J gave up 4 bases, with 10 bases separating them. The CDR3 bases are TGTGCCAGCAGCGTAGCAGGCGGGATAGAGACCCAGTACTTC. Residues: CASSVAGGIETQYF.

This clone has more than one count but fewer than ten. The chain has TRBV19 and TRBJ1-1; D is undetermined. There are 12 residues in the CDR3. Germline V gene lookup returns CDR1 LNHDA and CDR2 SQIVND (reference sequence). V gave up 0 bases and J gave up 7 bases, with 6 bases separating them. The CDR3 spells CASSIDRYEAFF. The CDR3 coding sequence is TGTGCCAGTAGTATAGACAGGTATGAAGCTTTCTTT.

This chain uses TRBV7-2 with TRBJ1-2, with a possible D match to TRBD1 (5 bases). CDR3 size: 14 residues. The germline V gene has CDR1 SGHTA and CDR2 FQGNSA. Trimming took off 0 bases at V and 8 bases at J, with 13 bases between the two ends. The CDR3 loop is CASSLAGGLDGYTF. CDR3 DNA sequence: TGTGCCAGCAGCTTAGCGGGGGGATTGGACGGCTACACCTTC.